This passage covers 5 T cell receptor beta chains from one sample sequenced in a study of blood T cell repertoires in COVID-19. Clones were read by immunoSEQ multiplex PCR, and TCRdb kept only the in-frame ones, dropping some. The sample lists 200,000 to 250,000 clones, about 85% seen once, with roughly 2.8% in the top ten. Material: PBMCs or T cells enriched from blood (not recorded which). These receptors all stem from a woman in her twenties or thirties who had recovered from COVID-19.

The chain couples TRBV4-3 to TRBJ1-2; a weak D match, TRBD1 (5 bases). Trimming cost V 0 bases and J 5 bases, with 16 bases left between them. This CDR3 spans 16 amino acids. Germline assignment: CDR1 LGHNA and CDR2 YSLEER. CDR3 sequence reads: CASSQDSGGRQYGYTF. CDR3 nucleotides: TGCGCCAGCAGCCAAGATTCGGGGGGTCGACAGTATGGCTACACCTTC.

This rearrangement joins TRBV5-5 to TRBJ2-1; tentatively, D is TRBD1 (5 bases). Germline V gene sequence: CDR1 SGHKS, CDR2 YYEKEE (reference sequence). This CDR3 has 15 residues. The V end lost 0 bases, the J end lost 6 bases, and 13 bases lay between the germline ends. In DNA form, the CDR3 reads TGTGCCAGCAGCTTGGAGGGGAATCGCGTCAATGAGCAGTTCTTC. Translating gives CASSLEGNRVNEQFF.

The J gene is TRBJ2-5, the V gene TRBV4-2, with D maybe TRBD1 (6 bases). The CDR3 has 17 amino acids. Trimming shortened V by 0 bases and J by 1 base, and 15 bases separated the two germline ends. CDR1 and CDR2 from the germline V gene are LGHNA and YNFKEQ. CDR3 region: CASSQDMVRGGQETQYF. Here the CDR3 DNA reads TGTGCCAGCAGCCAAGATATGGTCAGGGGTGGCCAAGAGACCCAGTACTTC.

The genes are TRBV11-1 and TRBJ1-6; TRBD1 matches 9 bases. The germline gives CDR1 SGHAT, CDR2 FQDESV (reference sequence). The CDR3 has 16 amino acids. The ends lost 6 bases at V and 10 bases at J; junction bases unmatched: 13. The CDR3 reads CASRSTRDRVGSPLHF. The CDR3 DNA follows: TGTGCCAGCAGGTCGACCCGGGACAGGGTCGGGTCACCCCTCCACTTT.

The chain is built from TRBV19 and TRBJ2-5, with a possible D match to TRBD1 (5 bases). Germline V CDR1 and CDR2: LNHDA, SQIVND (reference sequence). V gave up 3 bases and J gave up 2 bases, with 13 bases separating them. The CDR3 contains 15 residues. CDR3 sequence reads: CASSIGQSLQETQYF. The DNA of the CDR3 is TGTGCCAGTAGTATCGGACAATCACTACAAGAGACCCAGTACTTC.